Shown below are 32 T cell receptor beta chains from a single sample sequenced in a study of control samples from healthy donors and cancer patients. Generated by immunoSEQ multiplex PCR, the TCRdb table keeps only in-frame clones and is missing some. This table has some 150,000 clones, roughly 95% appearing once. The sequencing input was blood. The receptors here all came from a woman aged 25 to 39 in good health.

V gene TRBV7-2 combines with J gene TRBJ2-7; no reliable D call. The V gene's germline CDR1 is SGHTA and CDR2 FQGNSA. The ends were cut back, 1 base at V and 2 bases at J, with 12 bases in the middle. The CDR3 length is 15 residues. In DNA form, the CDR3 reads TGTGCCAGCAGCTTAGTAGTGCAGCCGACCTACGAGCAGTACTTC. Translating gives CASSLVVQPTYEQYF.

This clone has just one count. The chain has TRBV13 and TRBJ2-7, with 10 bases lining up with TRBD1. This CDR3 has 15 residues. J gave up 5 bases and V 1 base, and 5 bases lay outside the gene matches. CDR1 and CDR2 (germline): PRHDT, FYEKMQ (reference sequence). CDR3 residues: CASSLADRGFHEQYF. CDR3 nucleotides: TGTGCCAGCAGCTTAGCGGACAGGGGGTTTCACGAGCAGTACTTC.

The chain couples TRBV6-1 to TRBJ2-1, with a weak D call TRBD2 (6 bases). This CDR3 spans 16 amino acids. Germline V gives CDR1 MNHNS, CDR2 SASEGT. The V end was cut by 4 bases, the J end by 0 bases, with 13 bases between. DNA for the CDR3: TGTGCCAGCAGTGCCATAGCGGAAAGCTCCTACAATGAGCAGTTCTTC. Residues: CASSAIAESSYNEQFF.

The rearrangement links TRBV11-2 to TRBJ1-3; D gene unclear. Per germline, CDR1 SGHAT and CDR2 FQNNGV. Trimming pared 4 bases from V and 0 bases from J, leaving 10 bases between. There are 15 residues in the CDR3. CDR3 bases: TGTGCCAGCAGCTACTCGGTGGGCTCTGGAAACACCATATATTTT. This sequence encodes CASSYSVGSGNTIYF. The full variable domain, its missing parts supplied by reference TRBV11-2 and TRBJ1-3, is EAGVAQSPRYKIIEKRQSVAFWCNPISGHATLYWYQQILGQGPKLLIQFQNNGVVDDSQLPKDRFSAERLKGVDSTLKIQPAKLEDSAVYLCASSYSVGSGNTIYFGEGSWLTVV.

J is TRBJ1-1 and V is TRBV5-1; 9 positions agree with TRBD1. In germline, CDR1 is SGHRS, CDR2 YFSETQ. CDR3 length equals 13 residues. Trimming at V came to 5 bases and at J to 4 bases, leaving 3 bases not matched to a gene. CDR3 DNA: TGCGCCAGCAGGATGACAGGGGGCACTGAAGCTTTCTTT. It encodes CASRMTGGTEAFF.

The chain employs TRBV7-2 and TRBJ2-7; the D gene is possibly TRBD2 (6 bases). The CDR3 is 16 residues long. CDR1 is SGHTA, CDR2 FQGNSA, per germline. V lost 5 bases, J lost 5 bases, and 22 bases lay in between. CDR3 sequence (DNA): TGTGCCAGCAGCCCGGTGGTAGGGACTCCCGTCCACGAGCAGTACTTC. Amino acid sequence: CASSPVVGTPVHEQYF.

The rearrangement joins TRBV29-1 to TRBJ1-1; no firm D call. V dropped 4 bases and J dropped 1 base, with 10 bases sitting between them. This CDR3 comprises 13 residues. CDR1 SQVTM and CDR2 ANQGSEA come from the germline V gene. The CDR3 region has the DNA TGCAGCGTTGCCCCGGCCGGGAACACTGAAGCTTTCTTT. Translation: CSVAPAGNTEAFF.

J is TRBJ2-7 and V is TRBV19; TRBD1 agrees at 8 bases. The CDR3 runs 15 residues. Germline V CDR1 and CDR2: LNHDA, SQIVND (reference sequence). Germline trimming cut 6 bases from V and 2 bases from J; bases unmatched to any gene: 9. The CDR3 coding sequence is TGTGCCAGTAGACCTTCGGACAGGGATCCCTACGAGCAGTACTTC. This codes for CASRPSDRDPYEQYF.

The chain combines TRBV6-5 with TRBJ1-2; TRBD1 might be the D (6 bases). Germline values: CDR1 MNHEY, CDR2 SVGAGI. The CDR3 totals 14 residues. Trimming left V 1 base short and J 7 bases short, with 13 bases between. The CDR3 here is CASSYFRGALGYTF. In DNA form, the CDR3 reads TGTGCCAGCAGTTACTTCCGGGGGGCGCTTGGCTACACCTTC.

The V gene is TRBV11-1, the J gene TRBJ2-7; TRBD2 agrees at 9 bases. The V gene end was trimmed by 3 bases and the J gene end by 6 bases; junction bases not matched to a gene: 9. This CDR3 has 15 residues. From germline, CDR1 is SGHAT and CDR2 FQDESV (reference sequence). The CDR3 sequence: CASSLTGLARSEQYF. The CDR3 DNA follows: TGTGCCAGCAGCTTGACTGGACTAGCGAGAAGCGAGCAGTACTTC.

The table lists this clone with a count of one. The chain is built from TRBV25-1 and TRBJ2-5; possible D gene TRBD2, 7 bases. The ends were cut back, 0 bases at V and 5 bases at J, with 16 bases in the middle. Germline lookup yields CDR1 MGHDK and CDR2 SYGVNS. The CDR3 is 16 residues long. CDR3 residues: CASSEYIGGEDETQYF. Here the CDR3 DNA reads TGTGCCAGCAGTGAATATATAGGGGGGGAAGATGAGACCCAGTACTTC.

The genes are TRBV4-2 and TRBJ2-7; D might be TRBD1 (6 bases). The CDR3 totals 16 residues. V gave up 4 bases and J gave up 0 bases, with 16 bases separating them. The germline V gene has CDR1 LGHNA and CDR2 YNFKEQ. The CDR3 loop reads CASSPNRDLSSYEQYF. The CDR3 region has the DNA TGTGCCAGCAGCCCAAACAGGGATTTAAGCTCCTACGAGCAGTACTTC.

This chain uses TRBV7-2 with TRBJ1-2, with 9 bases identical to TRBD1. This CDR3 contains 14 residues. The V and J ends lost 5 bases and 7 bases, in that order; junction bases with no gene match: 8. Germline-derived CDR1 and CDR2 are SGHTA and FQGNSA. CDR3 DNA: TGTGCCAGCAGCCCGCCGGGACAGGGCTCTGGCTACACCTTC. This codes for CASSPPGQGSGYTF. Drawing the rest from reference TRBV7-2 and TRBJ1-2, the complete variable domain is GAGVSQSPSNKVTEKGKDVELRCDPISGHTALYWYRQSLGQGLEFLIYFQGNSAPDKSGLPSDRFSAERTGGSVSTLTIQRTQQEDSAVYLCASSPPGQGSGYTFGSGTRLTVV.

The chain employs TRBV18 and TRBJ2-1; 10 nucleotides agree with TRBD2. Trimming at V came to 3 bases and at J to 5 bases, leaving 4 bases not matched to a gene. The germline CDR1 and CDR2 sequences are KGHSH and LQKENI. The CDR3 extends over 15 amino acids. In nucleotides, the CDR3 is TGTGCCAGCTCACCTCTAGCGGGAGCCGACAATGAGCAGTTCTTC. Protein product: CASSPLAGADNEQFF. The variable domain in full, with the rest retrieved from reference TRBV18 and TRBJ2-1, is NAGVMQNPRHLVRRRGQEARLRCSPMKGHSHVYWYRQLPEEGLKFMVYLQKENIIDESGMPKERFSAEFPKEGPSILRIQQVVRGDSAAYFCASSPLAGADNEQFFGPGTRLTVL.

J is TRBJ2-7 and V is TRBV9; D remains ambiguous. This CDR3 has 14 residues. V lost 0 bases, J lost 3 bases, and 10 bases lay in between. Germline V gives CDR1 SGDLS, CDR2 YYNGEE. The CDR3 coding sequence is TGTGCCAGCAGCGTAGCGGCAGGAGTCTACGAGCAGTACTTC. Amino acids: CASSVAAGVYEQYF. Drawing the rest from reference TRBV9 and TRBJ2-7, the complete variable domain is DSGVTQTPKHLITATGQRVTLRCSPRSGDLSVYWYQQSLDQGLQFLIQYYNGEERAKGNILERFSAQQFPDLHSELNLSSLELGDSALYFCASSVAAGVYEQYFGPGTRLTVT.

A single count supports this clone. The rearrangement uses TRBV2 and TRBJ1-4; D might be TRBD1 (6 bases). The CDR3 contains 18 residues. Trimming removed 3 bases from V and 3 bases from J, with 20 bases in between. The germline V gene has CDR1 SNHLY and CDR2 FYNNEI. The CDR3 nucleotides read TGTGCCAGCAGTGAGAGTCCCCCAGGGGCGATCGCTAATGAAAAACTGTTTTTT. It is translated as CASSESPPGAIANEKLFF.

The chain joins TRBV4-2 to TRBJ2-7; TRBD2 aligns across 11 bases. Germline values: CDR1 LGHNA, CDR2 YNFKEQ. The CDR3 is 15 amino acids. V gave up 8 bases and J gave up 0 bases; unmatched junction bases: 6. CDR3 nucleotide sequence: TGTGCCAGCGGAAGACTAGCGGGAAGCTCCTACGAGCAGTACTTC. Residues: CASGRLAGSSYEQYF.

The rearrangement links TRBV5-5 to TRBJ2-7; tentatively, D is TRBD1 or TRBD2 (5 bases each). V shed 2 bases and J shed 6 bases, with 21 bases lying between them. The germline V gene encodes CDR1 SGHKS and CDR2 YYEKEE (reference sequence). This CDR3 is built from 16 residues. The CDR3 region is CASSFSNRNLRGEQYF. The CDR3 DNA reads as TGTGCCAGCAGCTTTAGTAACAGGAATCTCCGGGGCGAGCAGTACTTC.

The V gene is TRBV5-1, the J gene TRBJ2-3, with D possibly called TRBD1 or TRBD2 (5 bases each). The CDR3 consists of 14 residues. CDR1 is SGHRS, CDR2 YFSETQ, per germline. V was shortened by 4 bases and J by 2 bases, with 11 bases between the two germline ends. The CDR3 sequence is CASSPGTHTDTQYF. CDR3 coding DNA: TGCGCCAGCAGCCCCGGGACGCACACAGATACGCAGTATTTT.

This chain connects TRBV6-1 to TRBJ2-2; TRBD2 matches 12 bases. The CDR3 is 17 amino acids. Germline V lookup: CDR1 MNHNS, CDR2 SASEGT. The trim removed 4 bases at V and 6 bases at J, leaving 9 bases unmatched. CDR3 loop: CASSALAGGTSAGELFF. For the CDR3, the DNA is TGTGCCAGCAGTGCTCTAGCGGGGGGGACCAGTGCCGGGGAGCTGTTTTTT.

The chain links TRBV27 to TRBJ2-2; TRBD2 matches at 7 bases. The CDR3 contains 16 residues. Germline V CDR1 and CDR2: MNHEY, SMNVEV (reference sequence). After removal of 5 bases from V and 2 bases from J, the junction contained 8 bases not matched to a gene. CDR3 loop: CASSPMGLLNTGELFF. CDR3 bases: TGTGCCAGCAGTCCCATGGGACTACTCAACACCGGGGAGCTGTTTTTT.

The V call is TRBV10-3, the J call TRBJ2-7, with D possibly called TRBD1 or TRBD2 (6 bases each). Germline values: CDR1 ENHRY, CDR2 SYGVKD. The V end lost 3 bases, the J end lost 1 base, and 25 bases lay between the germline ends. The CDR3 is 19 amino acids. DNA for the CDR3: TGTGCCATCAGTGAAAGGGGAAGGGGGGCAGGGACGTATTCCTACGAGCAGTACTTC. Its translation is CAISERGRGAGTYSYEQYF.

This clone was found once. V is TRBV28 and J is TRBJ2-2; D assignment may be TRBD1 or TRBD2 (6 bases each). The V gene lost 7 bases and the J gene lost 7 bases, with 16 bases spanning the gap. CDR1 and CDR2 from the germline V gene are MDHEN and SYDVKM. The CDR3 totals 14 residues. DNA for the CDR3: TGTGCCAGCACCCCTGGGGGGCTTGGCGGGGAGCTGTTTTTT. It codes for CASTPGGLGGELFF.

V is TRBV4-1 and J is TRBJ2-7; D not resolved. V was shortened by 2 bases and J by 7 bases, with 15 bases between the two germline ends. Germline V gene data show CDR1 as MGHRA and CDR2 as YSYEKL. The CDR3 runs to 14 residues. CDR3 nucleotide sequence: TGCGCCAGCAGCCAACTACCCTCCCAGGAGGAGCAGTACTTC. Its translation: CASSQLPSQEEQYF.

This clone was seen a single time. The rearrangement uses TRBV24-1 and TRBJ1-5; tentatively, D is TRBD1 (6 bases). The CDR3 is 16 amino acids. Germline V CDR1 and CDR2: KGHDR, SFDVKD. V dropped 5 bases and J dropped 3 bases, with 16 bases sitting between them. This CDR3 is CATSGSGRGLNQPQHF. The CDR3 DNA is TGTGCCACCAGTGGTTCAGGCAGGGGACTCAATCAGCCCCAGCATTTT.

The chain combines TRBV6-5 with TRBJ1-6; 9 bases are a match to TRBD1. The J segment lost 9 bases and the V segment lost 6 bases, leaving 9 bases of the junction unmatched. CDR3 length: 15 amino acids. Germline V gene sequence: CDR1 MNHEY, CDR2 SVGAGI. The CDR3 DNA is TGTGCCAGCAGCAGGGGACAGGGAGAAAGTTCACCCCTCCACTTT. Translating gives CASSRGQGESSPLHF.

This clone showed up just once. Here the CDR3 reads CASSPRQGRGNQPQHF. The DNA of the CDR3 is TGTGCCAGCAGTCCACGACAGGGGAGGGGCAATCAGCCCCAGCATTTT. This chain uses TRBV6-6 with TRBJ1-5, with TRBD1 identical over 8 bases. J was trimmed by 2 bases and V by 5 bases; bases with no gene match: 8. The CDR3 spans 16 residues. CDR1 MNHNY and CDR2 SVGAGI come from the germline V gene (reference sequence).

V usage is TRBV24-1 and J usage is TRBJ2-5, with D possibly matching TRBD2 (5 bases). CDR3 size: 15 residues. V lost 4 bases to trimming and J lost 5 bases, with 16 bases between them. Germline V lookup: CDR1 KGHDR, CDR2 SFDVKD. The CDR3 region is CATSELAKEGETQYF. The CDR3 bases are TGTGCCACCAGTGAGTTAGCGAAGGAAGGGGAGACCCAGTACTTC.

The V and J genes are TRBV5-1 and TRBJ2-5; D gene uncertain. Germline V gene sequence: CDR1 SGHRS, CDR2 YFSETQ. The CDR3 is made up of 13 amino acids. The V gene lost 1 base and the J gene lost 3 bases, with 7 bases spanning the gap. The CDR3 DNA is TGCGCCAGCAGCTTGCGGACCGAAGAGACCCAGTACTTC. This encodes CASSLRTEETQYF.

CDR3 residues: CASKRQEQETQYF. The DNA for the CDR3 is TGCGCCAGCAAGAGACAGGAGCAAGAGACCCAGTACTTC. V usage is TRBV5-1 and J usage is TRBJ2-5; maybe TRBD1 (6 bases). Germline CDR1 SGHRS, CDR2 YFSETQ. The CDR3 loop spans 13 amino acids. With 6 bases removed from V and 2 bases from J, the gap between germline ends came to 11 bases.

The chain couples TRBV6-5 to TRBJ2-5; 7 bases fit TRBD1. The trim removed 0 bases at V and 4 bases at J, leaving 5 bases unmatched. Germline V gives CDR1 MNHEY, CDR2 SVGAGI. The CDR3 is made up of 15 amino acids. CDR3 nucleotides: TGTGCCAGCAGTTACTCGCCAGGGGGTGGAGAGACCCAGTACTTC. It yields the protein CASSYSPGGGETQYF.

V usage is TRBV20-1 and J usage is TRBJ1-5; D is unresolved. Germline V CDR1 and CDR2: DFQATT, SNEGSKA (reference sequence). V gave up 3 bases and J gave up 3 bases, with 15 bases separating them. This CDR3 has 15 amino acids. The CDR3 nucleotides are TGCAGTGCTAGTATTTTTATCAGTACCAATCAGCCCCAGCATTTT. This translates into CSASIFISTNQPQHF.